The rows below give T cell receptor beta chains drawn from one sample of a study of blood T cell repertoires in COVID-19. Sequencing used immunoSEQ multiplex PCR; TCRdb keeps in-frame clones, though not all of them. In the table there are 200,000 to 250,000 clones, about 89% of which are singletons. Sequencing used peripheral blood. The receptor source for this set is a woman aged 60-75 years who had recovered from COVID-19. The conserved cysteine and the conserved F or W are not part of the CDR3 here. Clone size is stated in some rows and not others, as once, few, many or a class when expanded.

j_gene: TRBJ2-3; v_gene: TRBV24-1; abundance: .; CDR3aa: ATSDLGSGGTDTQY
j_gene: TRBJ2-1; v_gene: TRBV28; abundance: .; CDR3aa: ASTRPSSYNEQF
j_gene: TRBJ2-7; v_gene: TRBV5-4; abundance: .; CDR3aa: ASSGRDTPHEQY
j_gene: TRBJ1-5; v_gene: TRBV19; abundance: .; CDR3aa: ASSIERRGGVTQH
j_gene: TRBJ2-3; v_gene: TRBV7-8; abundance: once; CDR3aa: ASSQVGGAPPPDTQY
j_gene: TRBJ1-1; v_gene: TRBV15; abundance: .; CDR3aa: ATSRGGLYTEAF
j_gene: TRBJ1-5; v_gene: TRBV18; abundance: .; CDR3aa: ASSPSADRSNQPQH
j_gene: TRBJ1-4; v_gene: TRBV19; abundance: .; CDR3aa: ASSIEEKLF
j_gene: TRBJ1-5; v_gene: TRBV5-8; abundance: .; CDR3aa: ASSLERGQPQH
j_gene: TRBJ1-6; v_gene: TRBV9; abundance: .; CDR3aa: ASSVAAGYNSPLH
j_gene: TRBJ1-6; v_gene: TRBV7-2; abundance: .; CDR3aa: ASSFVPTGENSPLH
j_gene: TRBJ1-6; v_gene: TRBV29-1; abundance: .; CDR3aa: SVDKGAHSPLH
j_gene: TRBJ1-6; v_gene: TRBV7-8; abundance: .; CDR3aa: ASSLDLRSSYNSPLH
j_gene: TRBJ1-1; v_gene: TRBV7-2; abundance: .; CDR3aa: ASSLEGVKYTEAF
j_gene: TRBJ2-1; v_gene: TRBV2; abundance: .; CDR3aa: ASSVRIGLAGPGGENEQF
j_gene: TRBJ1-5; v_gene: TRBV9; abundance: few; CDR3aa: ASSLDGRGNQPQH
j_gene: TRBJ2-3; v_gene: TRBV5-5; abundance: .; CDR3aa: ASSTRDTPQY